The 30 T cell receptor beta chains listed next were all sequenced from one sample in a study of T-cell memory formation after mild COVID-19. TCRdb reprocessed the 5' RACE reads with MiXCR, giving one entry per CDR3 protein. The sample includes around 47,000 distinct CDR3 sequences, 8% to 10% seen only once; the top ten take about 11%. The specimen was PBMCs or a T cell subset sorted from them (not recorded which). These receptor sequences come from an adult woman who had mild COVID-19 (a few samples of this study predate the infection). Cell type and time point are not known.

V is TRBV20-1 and J is TRBJ1-6; D call uncertain. Germline V gene lookup returns CDR1 DFQATT and CDR2 SNEGSKA (reference sequence). The V gene lost 5 bases and the J gene lost 0 bases, with 8 bases spanning the gap. The CDR3 spans 14 residues. The CDR3 spells CSAFPSSYNSPLHF. CDR3 DNA: TGCAGTGCTTTTCCTAGCTCCTATAATTCACCCCTCCACTTT.

This clonotype was counted at least ten times. The rearrangement joins TRBV11-2 to TRBJ2-1; no clear D. The V and J ends lost 2 bases and 8 bases respectively, with 16 bases between them. Germline CDR1 reads SGHAT; CDR2 reads FQNNGV. The CDR3 is 15 residues long. The CDR3 reads CASSLSGRNFDEQFF. In DNA form, the CDR3 reads TGTGCCAGCAGCTTAAGTGGTAGGAATTTCGATGAGCAGTTCTTC.

The chain has TRBV9 and TRBJ2-3; D not certain. V lost 3 bases to trimming and J lost 5 bases, with 10 bases between them. The CDR3 sequence is 13 residues long. In germline, CDR1 is SGDLS, CDR2 YYNGEE. The CDR3 protein is CASSESQLDTQYF. The CDR3 nucleotides read TGTGCCAGCAGCGAATCCCAGCTAGATACGCAGTATTTT.

In its sample, this clonotype was seen a few times. CDR3: CASSILGDQPQHF. DNA of the CDR3: TGTGCCAGTAGTATCCTAGGAGATCAGCCCCAGCATTTT. The chain is built from TRBV19 and TRBJ1-5; D is unclear. The germline V and J ends were trimmed by 3 bases and 5 bases, with 8 bases remaining between them. The CDR3 sequence is 13 residues long. Germline V gene data show CDR1 as LNHDA and CDR2 as SQIVND (reference sequence).

This clonotype has just a few counts. The chain combines TRBV19 with TRBJ2-7; no reliable D call. The CDR3 has 15 residues. V lost 3 bases and J lost 2, with 14 bases in between. Germline CDR1 reads LNHDA; CDR2 reads SQIVND (reference sequence). The CDR3 DNA sequence: TGTGCCAGTAGTATCGGCCGAGCAGCTACCTACGAGCAGTACTTC. It codes for CASSIGRAATYEQYF.

This clonotype was seen a few times. This chain uses TRBV27 with TRBJ2-1, with 8 bases that match TRBD2. V trimming: 3 bases; J trimming: 5 bases; junction bases outside the gene matches: 6. Germline CDR1 and CDR2: MNHEY and SMNVEV (reference sequence). The CDR3 is made up of 15 amino acids. As DNA, the CDR3 is TGTGCCAGCAGTTTGACGGGAGGGCGAGACAATGAGCAGTTCTTC. This codes for CASSLTGGRDNEQFF.

The J gene is TRBJ2-7, the V gene TRBV7-9; tentative D call: TRBD2 (7 bases). Germline loops: CDR1 SEHNR, CDR2 FQNEAQ (reference sequence). The CDR3 spans 14 residues. V dropped 5 bases and J dropped 3 bases, with 14 bases sitting between them. The CDR3 DNA follows: TGTGCCAGCAGCGGTAAGGGGGGGTTCTACGAGCAGTACTTC. This encodes CASSGKGGFYEQYF.

This clonotype was observed many times. V and J are TRBV7-9 and TRBJ2-7; perhaps TRBD2 as D (5 bases). The CDR3 is 14 residues long. Germline CDR1 reads SEHNR; CDR2 reads FQNEAQ (reference sequence). V was cut by 4 bases and J by 0 bases, with 10 bases left in between. The CDR3 DNA follows: TGTGCCAGCAGCTCCTCGGGGAGCTCCTACGAGCAGTACTTC. Its protein product is CASSSSGSSYEQYF.

Comment on this clonotype: A much more abundant neighbour one base away suggests this may be a read error. The chain has TRBV5-1 and TRBJ2-6; tentative D call: TRBD1 (5 bases). V lost 3 bases and J 4 bases, leaving 17 bases between the germline ends. CDR1 is SGHRS and CDR2 is YFSETQ in the germline V gene. This CDR3 is 17 amino acids long. CDR3 sequence: CASSSQPQGGGANVLTF. CDR3 coding DNA: TGCGCCAGCAGCTCGCAACCGCAGGGCGGCGGGGCCAACGTCCTGACTTTC.

The chain carries TRBV6-2 or TRBV6-3 and TRBJ1-3; tentative D call: TRBD1 (5 bases). The ends were cut back, 6 bases at V and 4 bases at J, with 16 bases in the middle. The CDR3 runs to 15 residues. Germline V lookup: CDR1 MNHEY, CDR2 SVGEGT. CDR3: CASRRYGTAGNTIYF. The CDR3 DNA reads TGTGCCAGCAGGAGATACGGGACGGCGGGAAACACCATATATTTT.

Only a few counts were recorded for this clonotype. V gene TRBV25-1 combines with J gene TRBJ2-7; 7 bases agree with TRBD1. Losses at the gene ends were 2 bases for V and 1 base for J; bases not matched to a gene: 11. The CDR3 loop spans 17 amino acids. Germline CDR1 and CDR2: MGHDK and SYGVNS. In DNA form, the CDR3 reads TGTGCCAGCAGTGAAAGTAAGAAGGGGGCTATATCCTACGAGCAGTACTTC. This gives the protein CASSESKKGAISYEQYF.

This clonotype was recorded many times. The chain carries TRBV12-3 or TRBV12-4 and TRBJ2-2; D is uncertain. This CDR3 contains 15 residues. Trimming removed 6 bases at V and 3 bases at J, with 14 bases between. The DNA for the CDR3 is TGTGCCAGCAGCATCAGTAGGAGTTACACCGGGGAGCTGTTTTTT. Residues: CASSISRSYTGELFF.

This clonotype was found a few times. This rearrangement joins TRBV25-1 to TRBJ2-5; 7 bases are a match to TRBD1. The germline gives CDR1 MGHDK, CDR2 SYGVNS. J lost 3 bases, V lost 4 bases, and 11 bases had no gene match. This CDR3 contains 16 residues. The CDR3 DNA reads as TGTGCCAGCAGTGCGTACACCGGGACAGCAAAAGAGACCCAGTACTTC. This codes for CASSAYTGTAKETQYF.

This clonotype was counted many times. J is TRBJ2-4 and V is TRBV7-2, with a possible D match to TRBD2 (6 bases). Deletions cut 5 bases from V and 3 bases from J, with 14 bases between. The germline V gene has CDR1 SGHTA and CDR2 FQGNSA. The CDR3 extends over 15 amino acids. Written as DNA, the CDR3 is TGTGCCAGCAGCCTCAGGGACTTCCACAAAAACATTCAGTACTTC. Translating gives CASSLRDFHKNIQYF.

This clonotype was recorded at least ten times. The chain employs TRBV10-3 and TRBJ1-3; no clear D. The CDR3 spans 11 residues. Germline V gives CDR1 ENHRY, CDR2 SYGVKD. V lost 11 bases, J lost 0 bases, and 5 bases lay in between. CDR3 in amino acids: CAAGSGNTIYF. The CDR3, as DNA: TGTGCCGCCGGCTCTGGAAACACCATATATTTT.

This rearrangement joins TRBV6-5 to TRBJ1-4, with 7 bases lining up with TRBD1. The germline V gene has CDR1 MNHEY and CDR2 SVGAGI. The trim removed 6 bases at V and 5 bases at J, leaving 12 bases unmatched. The CDR3 contains 16 residues. The CDR3 DNA sequence: TGTGCCAGCAGGAGGGGGCCATCATCTCCGAATGAAAAACTGTTTTTT. Protein: CASRRGPSSPNEKLFF.

As DNA, the CDR3 is TGTGCCAGCAGCAACCCCGTGATGAGCTCCTACGAGCAGTACGTC. This codes for CASSNPVMSSYEQYV. The rearrangement links TRBV11-2 to TRBJ2-7, with unresolved D. The CDR3 sequence is 15 residues long. Per germline, CDR1 SGHAT and CDR2 FQNNGV. Trimming removed 5 bases from V and 0 bases from J, with 14 bases in between.

This clonotype appeared a few times. The chain employs TRBV19 and TRBJ1-5; D possibly corresponds to TRBD1 (6 bases). Trimming pared 1 base from V and 5 bases from J, leaving 15 bases between. The CDR3 length is 16 residues. Germline V CDR1 and CDR2: LNHDA, SQIVND (reference sequence). The CDR3 DNA follows: TGTGCCAGTAGTATAGGAGGGGGAGCCGGCGATCAGCCCCAGCATTTT. As protein: CASSIGGGAGDQPQHF. The entire variable domain, with the rest obtained from reference TRBV19 and TRBJ1-5, is as follows: DGGITQSPKYLFRKEGQNVTLSCEQNLNHDAMYWYRQDPGQGLRLIYYSQIVNDFQKGDIAEGYSVSREKKESFPLTVTSAQKNPTAFYLCASSIGGGAGDQPQHFGDGTRLSIL.

In this sample, this clonotype turned up a few times. This chain's CDR3 is CATSDPTSGQETQYF. CDR3 in DNA: TGTGCCACCAGTGATCCGACTAGCGGCCAAGAGACCCAGTACTTC. The chain has TRBV24-1 and TRBJ2-5; 9 nucleotides align to TRBD2. CDR3 size: 15 residues. Germline V gene sequence: CDR1 KGHDR, CDR2 SFDVKD. The ends lost 3 bases at V and 1 base at J; junction bases unmatched: 2.

Many counts were recorded for this clonotype. The gene calls are TRBV5-1 and TRBJ2-7; D perhaps matches TRBD1 (6 bases). The CDR3 length is 16 residues. Trimming left V 2 bases short and J 0 bases short, with 15 bases between. The germline V gene has CDR1 SGHRS and CDR2 YFSETQ. This CDR3 is CASSFGWWTASYEQYF. CDR3 DNA sequence: TGCGCCAGCAGCTTCGGGTGGTGGACAGCCTCCTACGAGCAGTACTTC.

This clonotype appeared a few times. The chain has TRBV7-2 and TRBJ1-1; D unresolved. V lost 4 bases, J lost 1 base, and 1 base lay in between. The length of the CDR3 is 11 residues. Germline CDR1 SGHTA, CDR2 FQGNSA. The CDR3 protein is CASSSNTEAFF. The CDR3 DNA is TGTGCCAGCAGCTCGAACACTGAAGCTTTCTTT.

This rearrangement joins TRBV2 to TRBJ1-6, with 10 bases lining up with TRBD1. The CDR3 sequence is 16 residues long. The V segment lost 7 bases and the J segment 9 bases; nucleotides outside the gene matches: 12. CDR1 and CDR2 from the germline V gene are SNHLY and FYNNEI. CDR3 DNA: TGTGCCAGCATCGTTGTAACCGGGACAGGGGTTTCACCCCTCCACTTT. Its protein product is CASIVVTGTGVSPLHF.

This clonotype has ten or more counts. V and J are TRBV9 and TRBJ2-7; the match to TRBD1 covers 9 bases. The junction had 6 bases not matched to a gene; V was cut back by 3 bases and J by 5 bases. The CDR3 is made up of 14 amino acids. The germline gives CDR1 SGDLS, CDR2 YYNGEE. The CDR3 is CASSAPWTGDEQYF. CDR3 coding DNA: TGTGCCAGCAGCGCGCCCTGGACAGGGGACGAGCAGTACTTC.

A few counts support this clonotype. The CDR3 DNA reads TGTGCCAGCAGTTTAGAGACAGGGATTACTGAAGCTTTCTTT. It specifies CASSLETGITEAFF. This chain joins TRBV12-3 or TRBV12-4 and TRBJ1-1, with TRBD1 identical over 7 bases. V lost 1 base and J lost 5; bases outside the gene matches: 4. The CDR3 spans 14 residues.

The CDR3: CSASYDPYRYTF. The CDR3 nucleotides are TGCAGTGCTAGTTATGATCCTTATCGCTACACCTTC. The chain recombines TRBV20-1 with TRBJ1-2; D is unresolved. The germline gives CDR1 DFQATT, CDR2 SNEGSKA (reference sequence). The CDR3 sequence is 12 residues long. V was pared by 3 bases and J by 9 bases, with 14 bases between.

The V call is TRBV5-1, the J call TRBJ1-2, with a tentative D call TRBD1 (5 bases). The CDR3 contains 14 residues. V was cut by 2 bases and J by 3 bases, with 11 bases left in between. In germline, CDR1 is SGHRS, CDR2 YFSETQ. The CDR3 DNA is TGCGCCAGCAGCTTAGGGGAGCGATACTATGGCTACACCTTC. Amino acids: CASSLGERYYGYTF. The full variable domain, rest sourced from reference TRBV5-1 and TRBJ1-2, is KAGVTQTPRYLIKTRGQQVTLSCSPISGHRSVSWYQQTPGQGLQFLFEYFSETQRNKGNFPGRFSGRQFSNSRSEMNVSTLELGDSALYLCASSLGERYYGYTFGSGTRLTVV.

This clonotype has more than one count but fewer than ten. This chain uses TRBV20-1 with TRBJ2-1; the D gene is possibly TRBD1 (5 bases). The V end was cut by 3 bases, the J end by 6 bases, with 9 bases between. The CDR3 covers 12 residues. Germline CDR1 and CDR2: DFQATT and SNEGSKA (reference sequence). CDR3 loop: CSASRRGNEQFF. In DNA, the CDR3 is TGCAGTGCTAGTAGAAGGGGCAATGAGCAGTTCTTC.

This clonotype was found many times. The chain carries TRBV6-5 and TRBJ2-2; D ambiguous. CDR3 length equals 12 residues. CDR1 is MNHEY, CDR2 SVGAGI, per germline. The V end was cut by 6 bases, the J end by 2 bases, with 4 bases between. CDR3 bases: TGTGCCAGCAGGAGAAACACCGGGGAGCTGTTTTTT. It is translated as CASRRNTGELFF.

This clonotype ranks as medium-sized (0.01 to 0.1%). The V call is TRBV7-3, the J call TRBJ2-3; 7 bases agree with TRBD2. CDR3 length equals 17 residues. V trimming: 5 bases; J trimming: 0 bases; junction bases outside the gene matches: 11. Looked up from germline, CDR1 is SGHTA and CDR2 is FQGTGA. CDR3 in amino acids: CASSLGPSGLSTDTQYF. DNA for the CDR3: TGTGCCAGCAGCCTGGGGCCTAGCGGCCTTAGCACAGATACGCAGTATTTT.

This clonotype was recorded at least ten times. This chain links TRBV6-6 with TRBJ2-5, with D possibly being TRBD2 (8 bases). V dropped 8 bases and J dropped 5 bases, with 18 bases sitting between them. The CDR3 loop spans 14 amino acids. Germline loops: CDR1 MNHNY, CDR2 SVGAGI (reference sequence). CDR3 nucleotides: TGTGCCAGCGGGTACGGGAGGGGGCAGGAGACCCAGTACTTC. Translation gives CASGYGRGQETQYF.